Listed below are T cell receptor beta chains from one sample, sequenced in a study of control samples from healthy donors and cancer patients. Libraries were prepared by immunoSEQ multiplex PCR; TCRdb keeps only in-frame clonotypes and omits some of them. The profile covers approximately 80,000 clones, with about 88% appearing a single time and 5.7% taken by the ten largest. Sequenced: blood. Receptors were obtained from a woman in her fifties or sixties in good health. The CDR3 runs from the conserved cysteine through the conserved F or W. D genes are given only for firm matches. A row's size may be missing; if present it is once, few, many or a size class.

D | J | V | size | DNA | CDR3
TRBD2 | TRBJ2-5 | TRBV4-2 | . | TGTGCCAGCAGTGGAGGGTCCGGGACTATCAAGGGGACTTGGGAGACCCAGTACTTC | CASSGGSGTIKGTWETQYF
. | TRBJ2-7 | TRBV2 | . | TGTGCCAGCAGTGAAAGGCGGGGGCCCTACGAGCAGTACTTC | CASSERRGPYEQYF
. | TRBJ1-3 | TRBV20-1 | few | TGCAGTGCTAGGGTAGGAAACACCATATATTTT | CSARVGNTIYF
. | TRBJ2-3 | TRBV11-2 | . | TGTGCCAGCAGCTTAAGTCGGACAGATACGCAGTATTTT | CASSLSRTDTQYF
TRBD2 | TRBJ2-1 | TRBV6-6 | . | TGTGCCAGCAGTCGGGGGGACCTTGGCAATGAGCAGTTCTTC | CASSRGDLGNEQFF
. | TRBJ2-4 | TRBV14 | . | TGTGCCAGCAGCCAAGCCCCCGTAAGCATTCAGTACTTC | CASSQAPVSIQYF
TRBD1 | TRBJ2-2 | TRBV30 | . | TGTGCCTGGGGGGACAGGGAAACCGGGGAGCTGTTTTTT | CAWGDRETGELFF
. | TRBJ2-3 | TRBV30 | . | TGTGCCTGGGCACCAGTTTCAGATACGCAGTATTTT | CAWAPVSDTQYF
. | TRBJ1-2 | TRBV19 | . | TGTGCCAGTAGAAAGCAGGGCGCCGGCTACACCTTC | CASRKQGAGYTF
. | TRBJ1-1 | TRBV23-1 | . | TGCGCCAGCAGCCAGTACACTGAAGCTTTCTTT | CASSQYTEAFF